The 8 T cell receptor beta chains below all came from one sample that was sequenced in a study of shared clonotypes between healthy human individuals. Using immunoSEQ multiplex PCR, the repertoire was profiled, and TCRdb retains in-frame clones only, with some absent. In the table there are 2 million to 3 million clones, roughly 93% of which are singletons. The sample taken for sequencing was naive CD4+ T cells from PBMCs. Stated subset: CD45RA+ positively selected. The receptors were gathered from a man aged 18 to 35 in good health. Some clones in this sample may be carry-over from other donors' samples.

The CDR3 protein is CASSLQAGLSGANVLTF. Here the CDR3 DNA reads TGTGCCAGCAGTTTACAGGCAGGCCTCTCTGGGGCCAACGTCCTGACTTTC. This chain uses TRBV28 with TRBJ2-6; no reliable D call. The germline V and J ends were trimmed by 2 bases and 0 bases, with 11 bases remaining between them. This CDR3 region has 17 residues. Per the germline V gene, CDR1 is MDHEN and CDR2 is SYDVKM.

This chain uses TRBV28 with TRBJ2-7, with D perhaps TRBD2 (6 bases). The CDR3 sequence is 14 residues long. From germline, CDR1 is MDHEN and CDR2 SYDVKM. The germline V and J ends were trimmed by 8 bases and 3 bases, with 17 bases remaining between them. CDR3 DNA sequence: TGTGCCAGCCGGGGGACTCCCGGGATCTACGAGCAGTACTTC. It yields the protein CASRGTPGIYEQYF.

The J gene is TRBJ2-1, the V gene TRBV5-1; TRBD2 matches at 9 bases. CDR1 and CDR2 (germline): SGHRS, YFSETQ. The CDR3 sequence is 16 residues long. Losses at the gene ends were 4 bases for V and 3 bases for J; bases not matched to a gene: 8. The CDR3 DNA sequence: TGCGCCAGCAGCCCATATAGCGGGAGAGGCTACAATGAGCAGTTCTTC. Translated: CASSPYSGRGYNEQFF.

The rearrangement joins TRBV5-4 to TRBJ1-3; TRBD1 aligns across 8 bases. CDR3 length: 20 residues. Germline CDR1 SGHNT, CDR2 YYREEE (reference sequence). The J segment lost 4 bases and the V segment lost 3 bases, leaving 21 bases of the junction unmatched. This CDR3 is CASSSIRPPSGQELGNTIYF. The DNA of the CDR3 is TGTGCCAGCAGCTCAATTCGTCCTCCTTCGGGACAGGAGTTGGGAAACACCATATATTTT.

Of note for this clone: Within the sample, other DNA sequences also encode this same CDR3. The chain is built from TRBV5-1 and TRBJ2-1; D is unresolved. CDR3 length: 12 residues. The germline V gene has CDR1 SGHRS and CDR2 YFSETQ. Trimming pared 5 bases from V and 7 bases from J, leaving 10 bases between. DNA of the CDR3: TGCGCCAGCAGTCTCCTGGGTAATGAGCAGTTCTTC. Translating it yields CASSLLGNEQFF.

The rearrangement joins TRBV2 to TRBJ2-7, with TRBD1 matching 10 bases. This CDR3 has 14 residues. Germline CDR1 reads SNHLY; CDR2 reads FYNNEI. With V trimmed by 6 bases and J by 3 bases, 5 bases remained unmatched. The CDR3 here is CASRGGQGIYEQYF. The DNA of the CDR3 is TGTGCCAGCAGGGGGGGACAGGGGATCTACGAGCAGTACTTC. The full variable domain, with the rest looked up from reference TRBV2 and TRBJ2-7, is EPEVTQTPSHQVTQMGQEVILRCVPISNHLYFYWYRQILGQKVEFLVSFYNNEISEKSEIFDDQFSVERPDGSNFTLKIRSTKLEDSAMYFCASRGGQGIYEQYFGPGTRLTVT.

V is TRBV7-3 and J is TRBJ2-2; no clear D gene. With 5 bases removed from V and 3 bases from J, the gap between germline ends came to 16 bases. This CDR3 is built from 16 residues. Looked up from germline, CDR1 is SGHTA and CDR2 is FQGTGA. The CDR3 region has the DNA TGTGCCAGCAGCCTATTAGGGCTAGATCACACCGGGGAGCTGTTTTTT. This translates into CASSLLGLDHTGELFF.

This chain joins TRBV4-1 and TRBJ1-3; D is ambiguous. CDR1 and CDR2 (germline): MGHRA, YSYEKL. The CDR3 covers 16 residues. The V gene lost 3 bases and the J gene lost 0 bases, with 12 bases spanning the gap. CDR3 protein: CASSHPQRVSGNTIYF. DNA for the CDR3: TGCGCCAGCAGCCATCCACAGCGGGTCTCTGGAAACACCATATATTTT.